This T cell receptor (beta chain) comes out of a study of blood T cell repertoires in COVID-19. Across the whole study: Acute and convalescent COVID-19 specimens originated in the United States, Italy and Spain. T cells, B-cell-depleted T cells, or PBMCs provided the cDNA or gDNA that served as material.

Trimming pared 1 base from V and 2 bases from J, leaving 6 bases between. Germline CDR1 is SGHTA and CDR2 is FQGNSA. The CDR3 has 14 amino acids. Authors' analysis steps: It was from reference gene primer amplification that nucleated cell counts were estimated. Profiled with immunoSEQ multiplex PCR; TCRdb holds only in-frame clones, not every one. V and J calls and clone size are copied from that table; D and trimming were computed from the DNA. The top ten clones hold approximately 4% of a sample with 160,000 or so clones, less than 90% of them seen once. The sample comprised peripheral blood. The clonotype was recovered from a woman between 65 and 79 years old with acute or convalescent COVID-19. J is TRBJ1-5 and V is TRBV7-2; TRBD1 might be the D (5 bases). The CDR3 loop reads CASSLGGGNQPQHF. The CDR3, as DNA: TGTGCCAGCAGCTTAGGGGGGGGCAATCAGCCCCAGCATTTT.